Each of the 8 T cell receptor beta chains below was sequenced from the same sample in a study of post-analysis software for immune sequencing data. Antigens for these TCRs are unknown. Whole-study results and caveats: In patients, TRBV5-6, TRBV5-1 and TRBV20-1 belonged to four or five TRBV segments found more frequently than in controls.

TCR beta cDNA libraries included unique molecular identifiers. TCRdb re-derived calls from the PCR reads in MiXCR, one entry per CDR3 protein. The sample contains 800,000 to 950,000 distinct CDR3 sequences, 53% of which appear only once. The source material was blood. These receptors originate from a girl aged 10 to 17 with multiple sclerosis.

V gene TRBV5-1 combines with J gene TRBJ1-4; the D is unclear. Trimming left V 2 bases short and J 4 bases short, with 6 bases between. Germline CDR1 reads SGHRS; CDR2 reads YFSETQ. This CDR3 is built from 13 residues. This CDR3 is CASSFDFNEKLFF. The CDR3 DNA sequence: TGCGCCAGCAGCTTCGATTTTAATGAAAAACTGTTTTTT. Full variable domain (rest looked up from reference TRBV5-1 and TRBJ1-4): KAGVTQTPRYLIKTRGQQVTLSCSPISGHRSVSWYQQTPGQGLQFLFEYFSETQRNKGNFPGRFSGRQFSNSRSEMNVSTLELGDSALYLCASSFDFNEKLFFGSGTQLSVL.

This clonotype has more than one count but fewer than ten. The chain links TRBV10-3 to TRBJ2-4, with TRBD1 matching over 7 bases. The DNA end is a closer match to TRBJ2-5, so the J assignment may be wrong. CDR1 is ENHRY, CDR2 SYGVKD, per germline. The CDR3 loop spans 15 amino acids. The CDR3 sequence: CAINKGRGHEETQYF. CDR3 nucleotides: TGTGCCATCAACAAGGGAAGGGGGCACGAAGAGACCCAGTACTTC.

The chain uses TRBV30 and TRBJ1-1, with D unresolved. The CDR3 runs to 15 residues. The V end was cut by 3 bases, the J end by 2 bases, with 16 bases between. In germline, CDR1 is GTSNPN, CDR2 SVGIG (reference sequence). CDR3 sequence: CAWRKLGKPNTEAFF. CDR3 nucleotide sequence: TGTGCCTGGAGGAAATTGGGAAAACCCAACACTGAAGCTTTCTTT.

This clonotype occurred a few times. The V call is TRBV6-2 or TRBV6-3, the J call TRBJ2-7; 11 nucleotides agree with TRBD2. Looked up from germline, CDR1 is MNHEY and CDR2 is SVGEGT. The CDR3 spans 15 residues. V was pared by 6 bases and J by 1 base, with 5 bases of the junction left unmatched. The CDR3 sequence is CASSPSGRRSYEQYF. The DNA for the CDR3 is TGTGCCAGCAGCCCTAGCGGGAGGAGATCCTACGAGCAGTACTTC.

V is TRBV4-1 and J is TRBJ2-7; 9 nucleotides align to TRBD1. Germline lookup yields CDR1 MGHRA and CDR2 YSYEKL. The CDR3 sequence is 13 residues long. J gave up 6 bases and V 3 bases, and 3 bases lay outside the gene matches. The CDR3, as DNA: TGCGCCAGCAGCCAGGGACAGGGAGGCGAGCAGTACTTC. This encodes CASSQGQGGEQYF.

This chain joins TRBV6-2 or TRBV6-3 and TRBJ1-2, with D unresolved. V was trimmed by 5 bases and J by 8 bases, leaving 15 bases between them. The CDR3 extends over 13 amino acids. The germline V gene has CDR1 MNHEY and CDR2 SVGEGT. In DNA, the CDR3 is TGTGCCAGCAGTCCCCGTGTCTCCTGGGGCTACACCTTC. This codes for CASSPRVSWGYTF.

The chain recombines TRBV3-1 with TRBJ2-3; D is uncertain. This CDR3 contains 13 residues. V was shortened by 4 bases and J by 3 bases, with 8 bases between the two germline ends. Germline CDR1 LGHDT, CDR2 YNNKEL (reference sequence). The CDR3, as DNA: TGTGCCAGCAGCCTTCGACTGACAGATACGCAGTATTTT. Its translation: CASSLRLTDTQYF.

The chain couples TRBV20-1 to TRBJ2-5; D gene ambiguous. The CDR3 is 16 amino acids. CDR1 and CDR2 (germline): DFQATT, SNEGSKA (reference sequence). V was cut by 0 bases and J by 5 bases, with 19 bases left in between. CDR3 residues: CSAREGSIVGKETQYF. The CDR3 DNA is TGCAGTGCTAGAGAGGGGTCGATTGTAGGAAAGGAGACCCAGTACTTC.